This paragraph reports one T cell receptor beta chain. This entry is derived from a study of neoadjuvant nivolumab and ipilimumab in lung cancer. Sequencing used immunoSEQ multiplex PCR; TCRdb keeps in-frame clones, though not all of them. The sample contains 2,000 to 2,500 clones, more than 80% of which appear only once. The sequence was obtained from an adult with non-small cell lung cancer. The source was adjacent normal lung tissue, collected after neoadjuvant nivolumab, alone or with ipilimumab, at or shortly before surgery.

CDR3 sequence (DNA): TGTGCCAGCACATTCGGGGGCACTGAAGCTTTCTTT. Translation: CASTFGGTEAFF. The chain joins TRBV6-1 to TRBJ1-1; tentative D call: TRBD1 (5 bases). In germline, CDR1 is MNHNS, CDR2 SASEGT. CDR3 size: 12 residues. The V end was cut by 7 bases, the J end by 4 bases, with 10 bases between.